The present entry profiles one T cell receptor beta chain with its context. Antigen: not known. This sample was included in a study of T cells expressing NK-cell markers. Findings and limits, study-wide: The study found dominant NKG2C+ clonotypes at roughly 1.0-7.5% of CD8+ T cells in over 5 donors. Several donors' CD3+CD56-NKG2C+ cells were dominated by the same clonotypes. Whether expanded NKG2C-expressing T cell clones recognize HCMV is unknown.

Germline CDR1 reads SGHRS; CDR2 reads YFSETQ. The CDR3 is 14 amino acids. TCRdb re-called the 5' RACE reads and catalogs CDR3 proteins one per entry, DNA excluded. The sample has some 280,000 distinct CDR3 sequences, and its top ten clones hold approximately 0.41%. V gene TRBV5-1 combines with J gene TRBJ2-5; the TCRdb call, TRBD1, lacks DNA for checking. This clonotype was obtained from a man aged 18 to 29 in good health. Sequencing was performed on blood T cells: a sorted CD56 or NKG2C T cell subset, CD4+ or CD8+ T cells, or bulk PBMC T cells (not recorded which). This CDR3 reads CASSLPGGAETQYF.